This T cell receptor beta chain originates from a study of PD-1 blockade in classical Hodgkin lymphoma. Overall study context: Patients got intravenous nivolumab 3 mg/kg every 2 weeks.

For this clone: Its cognate antigen is unknown.

Assay used: immunoSEQ multiplex PCR; TCRdb lists only in-frame clones, some missing. The sample consists of about 21,000 clones, around 84% of them appearing once. Time point in this sample: cycle 4 day 1 (C4D1), after 5 to 7 weeks of nivolumab. Brentuximab vedotin exposure varied among the patients, all of whom had relapsed after autologous stem cell transplantation. Magnetic negative selection of thawed PBMCs yielded the CD8+ T cells. The CDR3 contains 13 residues. Looked up from germline, CDR1 is LNHDA and CDR2 is SQIVND (reference sequence). V was cut by 1 base and J by 6 bases, with 7 bases left in between. General study results and limits: Newly diagnosed and completely responding patients shared comparable baseline diversity.

This sequence joins TRBV19 and TRBJ2-1; D may be TRBD1 or TRBD2 (5 bases each). This TCR was recovered from a human donor with classical Hodgkin lymphoma. The material was CD8+ T cells from blood, obtained before the fourth cycle of nivolumab. CDR3 amino acids: CASSIGGANEQFF. The CDR3 DNA is TGTGCCAGTAGTATAGGAGGGGCCAATGAGCAGTTCTTC.